A single sample is the source of the 12 T cell receptor beta chains below, sequenced in a study of PD-L1 blockade in urothelial cancer. The data were produced by immunoSEQ multiplex PCR, yet TCRdb's version contains in-frame clones alone and is incomplete. In the table there are about 74,000 clones, 80% to 85% of which are singletons. Sequenced here: PBMCs, sampled around atezolizumab (anti-PD-L1) treatment. The receptor source for this set is a man between 65 and 80 years old with urothelial cancer.

The chain is built from TRBV30 and TRBJ2-3; no definite D call. Germline lookup yields CDR1 GTSNPN and CDR2 SVGIG (reference sequence). The CDR3 extends over 17 amino acids. The V and J ends lost 0 bases and 2 bases respectively, with 18 bases between them. The CDR3 spells CAWSVKPPRRNTDTQYF. As DNA, the CDR3 is TGTGCCTGGAGTGTAAAGCCCCCGCGGCGAAACACAGATACGCAGTATTTT. The whole variable domain, remainder taken from reference TRBV30 and TRBJ2-3, is SQTIHQWPATLVQPVGSPLSLECTVEGTSNPNLYWYRQAAGRGLQLLFYSVGIGQISSEVPQNLSASRPQDRQFILSSKKLLLSDSGFYLCAWSVKPPRRNTDTQYFGPGTRLTVL.

V gene TRBV5-8 combines with J gene TRBJ2-5; a possible D gene is TRBD2 (5 bases). The CDR3 sequence is 13 residues long. V was cut by 8 bases and J by 4 bases, with 15 bases left in between. Germline loops: CDR1 SGHTS, CDR2 YDEGEE. CDR3 amino acids: CASTLGGRETQYF. Here the CDR3 DNA reads TGTGCCAGTACGTTAGGCGGGCGAGAGACCCAGTACTTC.

This clone was recorded at least ten times. This rearrangement joins TRBV18 to TRBJ1-1; a weak D match, TRBD1 (5 bases). Trimming stripped 7 bases from V and 0 bases from J, with 12 bases between. The length of the CDR3 is 14 residues. From germline, CDR1 is KGHSH and CDR2 LQKENI. The CDR3: CASCHGGVNTEAFF. The CDR3, as DNA: TGTGCCAGCTGCCACGGGGGGGTGAACACTGAAGCTTTCTTT.

The chain uses TRBV6-1 and TRBJ1-1; possible D gene TRBD1, 5 bases. V shed 6 bases and J shed 4 bases, with 12 bases lying between them. Germline CDR1 is MNHNS and CDR2 is SASEGT. CDR3 length equals 13 residues. CDR3 in amino acids: CASRGDGGTEAFF. The CDR3 DNA reads as TGTGCCAGCAGAGGGGACGGGGGCACTGAAGCTTTCTTT.

The V gene is TRBV29-1, the J gene TRBJ2-6; possibly TRBD1 for D (5 bases). Germline V gene lookup returns CDR1 SQVTM and CDR2 ANQGSEA. Trimming stripped 5 bases from V and 2 bases from J, with 7 bases between. The CDR3 spans 13 residues. The CDR3 protein is CSVWGTGANVLTF. The CDR3 DNA reads TGCAGCGTTTGGGGCACTGGGGCCAACGTCCTGACTTTC.

This rearrangement joins TRBV7-9 to TRBJ2-7, with 9 positions matching TRBD1. The CDR3 length is 15 residues. Trimming at V came to 5 bases and at J to 2 bases, leaving 7 bases not matched to a gene. Germline V gene data show CDR1 as SEHNR and CDR2 as FQNEAQ (reference sequence). The CDR3, as DNA: TGTGCCAGCAGCCACGGGACAGGGAATCCCTACGAGCAGTACTTC. Protein sequence: CASSHGTGNPYEQYF.

Only one count was recorded for this clone. The chain recombines TRBV5-4 with TRBJ2-3; D not certain. With 0 bases removed from V and 4 bases from J, the gap between germline ends came to 9 bases. The CDR3 consists of 14 residues. Germline V gene lookup returns CDR1 SGHNT and CDR2 YYREEE (reference sequence). The chain's CDR3 is CASSLGVAPDTQYF. The DNA of the CDR3 is TGTGCCAGCAGCTTGGGGGTAGCTCCAGATACGCAGTATTTT.

This clone was detected only a few times. The rearrangement uses TRBV27 and TRBJ1-4; weak D call: TRBD1 (6 bases). This CDR3 is built from 15 residues. Trimming removed 2 bases from V and 5 bases from J, with 12 bases in between. Germline lookup yields CDR1 MNHEY and CDR2 SMNVEV (reference sequence). The CDR3 region has the DNA TGTGCCAGCAGTTTAAGCGCAGGGGCAAATGAAAAACTGTTTTTT. Amino acids: CASSLSAGANEKLFF.

CDR3 in amino acids: CASSIISGSVADTQYF. Written as DNA, the CDR3 is TGTGCCAGTAGTATAATAAGCGGGAGCGTCGCAGATACGCAGTATTTT. The chain carries TRBV19 and TRBJ2-3; the match to TRBD2 covers 8 bases. The V gene's germline CDR1 is LNHDA and CDR2 SQIVND (reference sequence). This CDR3 comprises 16 residues. Trimming at V came to 2 bases and at J to 4 bases, leaving 8 bases not matched to a gene.

This chain links TRBV7-3 with TRBJ2-5; 9 bases agree with TRBD2. J was trimmed by 4 bases and V by 3 bases; bases with no gene match: 3. Germline CDR1 and CDR2: SGHTA and FQGTGA. The CDR3 is 14 residues long. CDR3 nucleotides: TGTGCCAGCAGCTTTAGCGGGAGTCGAGAGACCCAGTACTTC. Its translation: CASSFSGSRETQYF.

The chain joins TRBV9 to TRBJ2-2; maybe TRBD2 (5 bases). V was shortened by 6 bases and J by 2 bases, with 17 bases between the two germline ends. The CDR3 has 16 amino acids. CDR1 is SGDLS and CDR2 is YYNGEE in the germline V gene. The CDR3 loop reads CASKWEIGDNTGELFF. DNA for the CDR3: TGTGCCAGCAAGTGGGAGATAGGCGATAACACCGGGGAGCTGTTTTTT.

The J gene is TRBJ2-7, the V gene TRBV29-1; 12 bases map to TRBD2. Trimming took 6 bases from V and 2 from J; bases not matched to a gene: 2. Germline V gene sequence: CDR1 SQVTM, CDR2 ANQGSEA. The CDR3 is 13 residues long. DNA for the CDR3: TGCAGCGTCGGACTAGCGGGACCCTACGAGCAGTACTTC. Its translation is CSVGLAGPYEQYF.